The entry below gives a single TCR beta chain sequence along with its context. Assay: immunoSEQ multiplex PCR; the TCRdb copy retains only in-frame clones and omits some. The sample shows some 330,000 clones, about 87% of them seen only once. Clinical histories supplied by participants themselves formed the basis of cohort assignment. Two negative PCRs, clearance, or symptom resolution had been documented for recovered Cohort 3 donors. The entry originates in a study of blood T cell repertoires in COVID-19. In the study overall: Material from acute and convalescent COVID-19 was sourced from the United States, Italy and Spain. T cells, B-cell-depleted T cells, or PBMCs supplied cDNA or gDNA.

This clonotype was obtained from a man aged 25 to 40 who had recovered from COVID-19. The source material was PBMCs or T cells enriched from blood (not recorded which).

The CDR3 coding sequence is TGTGCCAGCAGTTTATCCTTCGACAGGGACACCTACGAGCAGTACTTC. It is translated as CASSLSFDRDTYEQYF. V gene TRBV27 combines with J gene TRBJ2-7, with 7 bases fitting TRBD1. Germline V gives CDR1 MNHEY, CDR2 SMNVEV (reference sequence). This CDR3 spans 16 amino acids. Trimming removed 0 bases from V and 2 bases from J; junction bases left unmatched: 7.